These 6 T cell receptor beta chains were sequenced from one sample in a study of cytomegalovirus exposure and HLA in healthy donors. PCR employed 60 Vbeta and 13 Jbeta primers. TCRdb keeps only in-frame clones here, not all; method: immunoSEQ multiplex PCR. This table holds more than 95,000 clones, roughly 85% found once. The specimen sequenced was PBMCs. These receptors all come from a man aged 60 to 75 in good health and CMV-seropositive.

This chain connects TRBV5-1 to TRBJ1-2; a weak D match, TRBD1 (5 bases). The CDR3 is 15 amino acids. The germline V gene encodes CDR1 SGHRS and CDR2 YFSETQ. V lost 4 bases and J lost 8, with 21 bases in between. CDR3 nucleotides: TGCGCCAGCAGCCTCATCGTCGGGGGAAAAAGCGGCTACACCTTC. Translating it yields CASSLIVGGKSGYTF. Using reference TRBV5-1 and TRBJ1-2 for the parts outside the CDR3, the full variable domain is KAGVTQTPRYLIKTRGQQVTLSCSPISGHRSVSWYQQTPGQGLQFLFEYFSETQRNKGNFPGRFSGRQFSNSRSEMNVSTLELGDSALYLCASSLIVGGKSGYTFGSGTRLTVV.

The J gene is TRBJ2-1, the V gene TRBV6-5; 10 positions agree with TRBD2. This CDR3 has 15 amino acids. Looked up from germline, CDR1 is MNHEY and CDR2 is SVGAGI. V was pared by 4 bases and J by 2 bases, with 2 bases of the junction left unmatched. The CDR3 DNA reads TGTGCCAGCAGTTTAGCGGGGGGCACCTACAATGAGCAGTTCTTC. Its protein product is CASSLAGGTYNEQFF.

The chain has TRBV6-6 and TRBJ1-2; 7 positions agree with TRBD1. This CDR3 region has 12 residues. Germline trimming cut 10 bases from V and 10 bases from J; bases unmatched to any gene: 12. The germline CDR1 and CDR2 sequences are MNHNY and SVGAGI (reference sequence). CDR3 region: CAIKGGSSSYTF. CDR3 sequence (DNA): TGTGCCATCAAAGGGGGCAGTTCTTCCTACACCTTC.

The chain links TRBV29-1 to TRBJ2-7; TRBD1 matches 7 bases. The V gene's germline CDR1 is SQVTM and CDR2 ANQGSEA. J gave up 0 bases and V 6 bases, and 5 bases lay outside the gene matches. The CDR3 sequence is 13 residues long. Written as DNA, the CDR3 is TGCAGCGTGAGACAGGGAAACTCCTACGAGCAGTACTTC. Encoded protein: CSVRQGNSYEQYF.

The rearrangement links TRBV7-2 to TRBJ2-5; 8 bases are a match to TRBD2. After removal of 4 bases from V and 7 bases from J, the junction contained 8 bases not matched to a gene. Germline loops: CDR1 SGHTA, CDR2 FQGNSA. The CDR3 is made up of 14 amino acids. CDR3 sequence: CASSYGGASVTQYF. Written as DNA, the CDR3 is TGTGCCAGCAGCTACGGGGGGGCATCGGTGACCCAGTACTTC.

Concerning this clone: The junction shows a germline mismatch at one end, possibly a read error. The chain recombines TRBV7-9 with TRBJ1-1; D possibly corresponds to TRBD1 (6 bases). Germline V CDR1 and CDR2: SEHNR, FQNEAQ (reference sequence). The CDR3 spans 16 residues. The CDR3: CSSSRGQLKENTEAFF. In DNA, the CDR3 is TGTTCCAGCAGTCGCGGACAGTTGAAGGAGAACACTGAAGCTTTCTTT.